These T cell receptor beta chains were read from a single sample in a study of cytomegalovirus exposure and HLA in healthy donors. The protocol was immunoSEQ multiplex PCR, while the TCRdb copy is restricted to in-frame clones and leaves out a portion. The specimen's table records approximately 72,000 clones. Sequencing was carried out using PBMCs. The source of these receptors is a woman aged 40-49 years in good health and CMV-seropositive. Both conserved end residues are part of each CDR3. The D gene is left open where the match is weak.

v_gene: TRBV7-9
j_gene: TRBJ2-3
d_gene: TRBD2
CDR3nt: TGTGCCAGCAGTTCGGGACTAGCGGGAGGAGCAGATACGCAGTATTTT
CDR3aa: CASSSGLAGGADTQYF

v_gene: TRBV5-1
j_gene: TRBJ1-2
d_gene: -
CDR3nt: TGCGCCAGCAGCTTGGAAACTGCGGGTGGCTACACCTTC
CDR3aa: CASSLETAGGYTF

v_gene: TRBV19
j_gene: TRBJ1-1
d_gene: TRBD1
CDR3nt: TGTGCCAGTAGATCAAGGCCGGGACAGAGGAACACTGAAGCTTTCTTT
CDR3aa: CASRSRPGQRNTEAFF

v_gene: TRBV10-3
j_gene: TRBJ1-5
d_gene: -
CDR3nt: TGTGCCATCAGTGAGTCGGCGGGAAGTGGGCCCCAGCATTTT
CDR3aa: CAISESAGSGPQHF

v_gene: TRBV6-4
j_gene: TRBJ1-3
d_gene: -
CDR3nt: TGTGCCAGCATCCGTCGGGGTCCTGGAAACACCATATATTTT
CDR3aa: CASIRRGPGNTIYF

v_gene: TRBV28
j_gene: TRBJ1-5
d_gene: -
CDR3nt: TGTGCCAGCAGCACAGACCCGACAGTGAGCAATCAGCCCCAGCATTTT
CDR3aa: CASSTDPTVSNQPQHF

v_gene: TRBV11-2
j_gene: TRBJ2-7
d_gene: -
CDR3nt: TGTGCCAGCAGCTTAGCTCAGGGGACCGAGCAGTACTTC
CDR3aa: CASSLAQGTEQYF

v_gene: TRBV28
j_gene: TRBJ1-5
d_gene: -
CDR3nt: TGTGCCAGCAGTTTCCCAGTTAACCATCAGCCCCAGCATTTT
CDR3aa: CASSFPVNHQPQHF

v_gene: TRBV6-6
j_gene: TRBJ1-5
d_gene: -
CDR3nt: TGTGCCAGCCAGGCAGGGGTCAATCAGCCCCAGCATTTT
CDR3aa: CASQAGVNQPQHF

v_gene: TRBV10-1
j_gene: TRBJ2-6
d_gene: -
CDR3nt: TGCGCCAGCAGTGATTCGGGGGGCAAGGGGGCCAACGTCCTGACTTTC
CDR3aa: CASSDSGGKGANVLTF

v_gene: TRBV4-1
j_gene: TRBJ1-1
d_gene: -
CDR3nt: TGCGCCAGCAGCCAATCGGGAAGAAGGGACACTGAAGCTTTCTTT
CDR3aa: CASSQSGRRDTEAFF

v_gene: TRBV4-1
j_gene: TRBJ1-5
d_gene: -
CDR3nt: TGCGCCAGCAGCCTTCTCTACAGGAAGAAATTTCGACCCCAGCATTTT
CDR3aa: CASSLLYRKKFRPQHF

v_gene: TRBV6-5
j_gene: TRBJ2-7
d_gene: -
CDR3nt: TGTGCCAGCAGTTACAACGGGGAGAACTACGAGCAGTACTTC
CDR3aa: CASSYNGENYEQYF

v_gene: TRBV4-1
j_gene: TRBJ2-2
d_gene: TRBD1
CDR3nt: TGCGCCAGCAGCCAAGAGTACAACAGGGGGCTCACCGGGGAGCTGTTTTTT
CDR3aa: CASSQEYNRGLTGELFF

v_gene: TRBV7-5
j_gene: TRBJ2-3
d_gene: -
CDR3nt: TGTGCCAGAAGAAGAAACAGGACAGGGCAGGCAGATACGCAGTATTTT
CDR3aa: CARRRNRTGQADTQYF

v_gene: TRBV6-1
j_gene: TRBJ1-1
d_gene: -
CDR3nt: TGTGCCAGCAGTGAAGCGCTAGACACTGAAGCTTTCTTT
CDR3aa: CASSEALDTEAFF

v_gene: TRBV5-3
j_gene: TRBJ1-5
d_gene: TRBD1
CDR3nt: TGTGCCAGAAGCGTCCGGGACAGGGGAATAGGTAATCAGCCCCAGCATTTT
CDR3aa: CARSVRDRGIGNQPQHF

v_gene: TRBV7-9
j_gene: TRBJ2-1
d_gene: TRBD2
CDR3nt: TGTGCCAGCAGGACTAGCGGGGGAGGTGAGCAGTTCTTC
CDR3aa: CASRTSGGGEQFF

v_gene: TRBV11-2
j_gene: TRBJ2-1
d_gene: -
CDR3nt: TGTGCCAGCAGCCTGGCGGGGGAGCAGTTCTTC
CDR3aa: CASSLAGEQFF

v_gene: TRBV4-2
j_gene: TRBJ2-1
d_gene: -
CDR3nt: TGTGCCAGCAGCCAAGGGAGCTGGAGCTCCTACAATGAGCAGTTCTTC
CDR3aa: CASSQGSWSSYNEQFF

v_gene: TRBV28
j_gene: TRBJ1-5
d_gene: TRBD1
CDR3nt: TGTGCCAGCAGCCTGGACAGGGACGGTCAGCCCCAGCATTTT
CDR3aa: CASSLDRDGQPQHF

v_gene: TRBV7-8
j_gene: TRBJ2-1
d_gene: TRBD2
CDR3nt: TGTGCCAGCAGCCCATATCGACTAGCTCTTTCCTACAATGAGCAGTTCTTC
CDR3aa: CASSPYRLALSYNEQFF

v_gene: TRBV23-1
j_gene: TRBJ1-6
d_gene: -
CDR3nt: TGCGCCAGCAGTCACTGGACAGATAATTCACCCCTCCACTTT
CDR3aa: CASSHWTDNSPLHF

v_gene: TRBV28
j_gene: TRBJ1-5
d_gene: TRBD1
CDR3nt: TGTGCCAGTTTAGGGGGGGGGACAGGGGTTTTCCTTAGCAATCAGCCCCAGCATTTT
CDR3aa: CASLGGGTGVFLSNQPQHF

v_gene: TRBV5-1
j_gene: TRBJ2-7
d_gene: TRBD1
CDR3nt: TGCGCCAGCAGCTTGGGCCCTTCGGGACAGGGGAGGGACGAGCAGTACTTC
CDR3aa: CASSLGPSGQGRDEQYF

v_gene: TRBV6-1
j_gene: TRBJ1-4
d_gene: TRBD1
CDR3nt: TGTGCCAGCAGTGAACGTGGGACAGGTACTAATGAAAAACTGTTTTTT
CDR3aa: CASSERGTGTNEKLFF

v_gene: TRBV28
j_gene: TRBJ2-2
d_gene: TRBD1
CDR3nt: TGTGCCAGCAGTCACCCCACCGGGACAGGGGTTTGGGAGCTGTTTTTT
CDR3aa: CASSHPTGTGVWELFF

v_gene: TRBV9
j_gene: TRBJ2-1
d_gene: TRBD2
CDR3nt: TGTGCCAGCAGCCCCCTTTCGGGGGGGGGATTTTATGAGCAGTTCTTC
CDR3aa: CASSPLSGGGFYEQFF

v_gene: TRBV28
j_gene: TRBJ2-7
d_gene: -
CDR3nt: TGTGCCAGCAGCCCCCTCGGGGGATCCGAAACCTACGAGCAGTACTTC
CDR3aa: CASSPLGGSETYEQYF

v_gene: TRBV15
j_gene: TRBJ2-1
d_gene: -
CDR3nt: TGTGCCACCAGCAGAGAACAGGGGGGGTACAATGAGCAGTTCTTC
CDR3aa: CATSREQGGYNEQFF

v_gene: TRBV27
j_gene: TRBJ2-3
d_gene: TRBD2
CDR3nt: TGTGCCAGCAGTTTAGCGGGGGGCCTCGATACGCAGTATTTT
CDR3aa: CASSLAGGLDTQYF

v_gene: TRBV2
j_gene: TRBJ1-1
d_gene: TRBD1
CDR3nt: TGTGCCAGCTTACAGGGGGCGTCCACTGAAGCTTTCTTT
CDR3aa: CASLQGASTEAFF

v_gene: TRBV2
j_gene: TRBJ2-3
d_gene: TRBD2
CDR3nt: TGTGCCAGCAGGCTAGCGGGAGGGCCTCTCACAGATACGCAGTATTTT
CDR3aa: CASRLAGGPLTDTQYF

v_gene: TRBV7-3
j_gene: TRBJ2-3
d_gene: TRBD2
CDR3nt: TGTGCCAGCAGTCTAGCGGGATCGGATACGCAGTATTTT
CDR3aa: CASSLAGSDTQYF